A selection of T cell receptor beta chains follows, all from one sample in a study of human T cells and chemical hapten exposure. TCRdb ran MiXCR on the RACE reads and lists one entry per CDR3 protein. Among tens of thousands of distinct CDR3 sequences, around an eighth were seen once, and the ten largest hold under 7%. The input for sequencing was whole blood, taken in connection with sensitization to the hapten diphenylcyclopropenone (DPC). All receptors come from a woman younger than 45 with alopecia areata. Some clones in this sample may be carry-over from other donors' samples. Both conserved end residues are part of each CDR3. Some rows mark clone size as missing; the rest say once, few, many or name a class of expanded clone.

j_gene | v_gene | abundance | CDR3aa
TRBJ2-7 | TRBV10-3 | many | CAISEPDRGREQYF
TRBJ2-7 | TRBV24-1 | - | CATSGRSSYEQYF
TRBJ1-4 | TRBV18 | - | CASSGENEKLFF
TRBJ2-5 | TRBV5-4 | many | CASSRDEETQYF
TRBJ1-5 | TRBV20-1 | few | CSARGASNQPQHF
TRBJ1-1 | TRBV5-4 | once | CASSFDRGSTEAIF
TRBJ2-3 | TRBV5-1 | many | CASSLVAGTDTQYF
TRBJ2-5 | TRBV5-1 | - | CASSLGSGRLQETQYF
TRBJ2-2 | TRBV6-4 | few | CASSASPGTGELFF
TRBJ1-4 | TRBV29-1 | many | CSVGAGIAEKLFF
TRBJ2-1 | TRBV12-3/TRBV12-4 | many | CASSQGTSGTSSDEQFF
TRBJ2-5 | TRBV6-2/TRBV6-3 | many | CASSISETQYF
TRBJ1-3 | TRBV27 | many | CASAGVSGNTIYF
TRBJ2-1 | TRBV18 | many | CASSRNTGLAVNEQFF
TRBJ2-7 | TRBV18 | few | CASSPREGAYEQYF